This T cell receptor (beta chain) derives from a study of post-analysis software for immune sequencing data. The study, taken as a whole, reports: Compared with controls, patients had more of about 5 TRBV segments, including TRBV5-6, TRBV5-1 and TRBV20-1.

The TCR beta cDNA libraries contained unique molecular identifiers. TCRdb independently ran MiXCR on the PCR reads; one entry per CDR3 protein. This table has fewer than 900,000 distinct CDR3 sequences, more than 45% appearing once. Germline CDR1 is SGHTA and CDR2 is FQGNSA. The CDR3 consists of 14 residues. V was shortened by 5 bases and J by 5 bases, with 15 bases between the two germline ends. In the case of this clonotype: Its antigen is currently unknown.

The chain has TRBV7-2 and TRBJ1-1; TRBD1 might be the D (6 bases). This clonotype originated in a girl aged 10-17 years with multiple sclerosis. The sequenced sample was blood. CDR3 sequence: CASSLGALGTEAFF. In DNA, the CDR3 is TGTGCCAGCAGCCTGGGGGCTTTAGGGACTGAAGCTTTCTTT.